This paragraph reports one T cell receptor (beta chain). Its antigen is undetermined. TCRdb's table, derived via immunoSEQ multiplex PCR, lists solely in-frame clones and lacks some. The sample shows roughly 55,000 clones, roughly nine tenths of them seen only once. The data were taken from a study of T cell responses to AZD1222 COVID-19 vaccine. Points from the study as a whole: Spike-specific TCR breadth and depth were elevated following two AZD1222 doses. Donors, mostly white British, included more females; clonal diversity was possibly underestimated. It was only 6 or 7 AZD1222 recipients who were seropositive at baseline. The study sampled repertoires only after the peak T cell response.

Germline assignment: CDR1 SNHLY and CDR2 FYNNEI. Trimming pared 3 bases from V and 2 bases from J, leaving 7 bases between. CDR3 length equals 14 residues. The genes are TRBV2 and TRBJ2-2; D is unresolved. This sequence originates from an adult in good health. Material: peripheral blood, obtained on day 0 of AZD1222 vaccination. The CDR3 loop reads CASSESRNTGELFF. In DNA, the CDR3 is TGTGCCAGCAGTGAGAGCAGAAACACCGGGGAGCTGTTTTTT.